The 12 T cell receptor beta chains listed next were all sequenced from one sample in a study of OX40 agonist ivuxolimab in advanced cancers. Produced via immunoSEQ multiplex PCR; TCRdb's table is partial and in-frame only. Among roughly 70,000 clones, 85% were seen once, and the ten largest hold 4%. The source was CD4+ or CD8+ T cells sorted from blood, collected in a trial of the OX40 agonist ivuxolimab. Every receptor here comes from an adult with an advanced solid tumor such as melanoma, head and neck, liver or kidney cancer.

The chain carries TRBV6-5 and TRBJ1-5; D is undetermined. V was shortened by 2 bases and J by 2 bases, with 7 bases between the two germline ends. The CDR3 consists of 14 residues. CDR1 and CDR2 (germline): MNHEY, SVGAGI. This CDR3 is CASSYLSGNQPQHF. DNA of the CDR3: TGTGCCAGCAGTTACCTCTCGGGCAATCAGCCCCAGCATTTT.

The chain joins TRBV7-6 to TRBJ2-3, with 8 bases fitting TRBD1. V shed 5 bases and J 3 bases; nucleotides not matched to a gene: 7. The CDR3 length is 15 residues. Germline loops: CDR1 SGHVS, CDR2 FNYEAQ. The CDR3 sequence: CASSRGQGGTDTQYF. CDR3 in DNA: TGTGCCAGCAGCCGAGGACAGGGAGGTACAGATACGCAGTATTTT.

This sequence joins TRBV7-9 and TRBJ1-1; D remains ambiguous. Looked up from germline, CDR1 is SEHNR and CDR2 is FQNEAQ (reference sequence). The CDR3 is 14 residues long. The V end lost 2 bases, the J end lost 5 bases, and 12 bases lay between the germline ends. The CDR3 loop reads CASSLILGMTEAFF. DNA for the CDR3: TGTGCCAGCAGCTTAATTCTGGGGATGACTGAAGCTTTCTTT.

The chain recombines TRBV7-2 with TRBJ2-7; the D gene could be TRBD1 or TRBD2 (5 bases each). Germline values: CDR1 SGHTA, CDR2 FQGNSA. CDR3 length: 15 amino acids. V gave up 5 bases and J gave up 2 bases, with 16 bases separating them. CDR3: CASSLLWGNPYEQYF. The DNA for the CDR3 is TGTGCCAGCAGCCTCCTCTGGGGGAACCCCTACGAGCAGTACTTC.

The rearrangement links TRBV11-2 to TRBJ2-1; 9 bases are a match to TRBD2. The CDR3 is 17 residues long. With V trimmed by 0 bases and J by 8 bases, 11 bases remained unmatched. The germline CDR1 and CDR2 sequences are SGHAT and FQNNGV. The CDR3 here is CASSLDRKLAGRDEQFF. The CDR3 nucleotides are TGTGCCAGCAGCTTAGATCGGAAGCTAGCGGGGAGGGATGAGCAGTTCTTC.

This clone was recorded once. Written as DNA, the CDR3 is TGTGCCAGCAGGCCCGCTGGGGCCAACGTCCTGACTTTC. It specifies CASRPAGANVLTF. The chain employs TRBV14 and TRBJ2-6; D remains ambiguous. V lost 6 bases, J lost 2 bases, and 5 bases lay in between. This CDR3 has 13 amino acids. Germline-derived CDR1 and CDR2 are SGHDN and FVKESK.

The rearrangement joins TRBV5-4 to TRBJ2-3, with D perhaps TRBD2 (6 bases). CDR1 and CDR2 from the germline V gene are SGHNT and YYREEE (reference sequence). This CDR3 spans 14 amino acids. V was cut by 0 bases and J by 6 bases, with 11 bases left in between. Here the CDR3 reads CASSLENRGDTQYF. CDR3 nucleotide sequence: TGTGCCAGCAGCTTGGAGAACCGGGGGGATACGCAGTATTTT.

CDR3 region: CASSLSRLIENTEAFF. The CDR3 DNA is TGTGCCAGCAGTTTATCTCGACTTATTGAGAACACTGAAGCTTTCTTT. The gene calls are TRBV27 and TRBJ1-1; no definite D call. Germline V gives CDR1 MNHEY, CDR2 SMNVEV (reference sequence). V dropped 0 bases and J dropped 1 base, with 12 bases sitting between them. The CDR3 covers 16 residues.

V usage is TRBV7-3 and J usage is TRBJ1-1; 8 bases align to TRBD1. Germline assignment: CDR1 SGHTA and CDR2 FQGTGA. V was pared by 5 bases and J by 4 bases, with 6 bases of the junction left unmatched. The CDR3 sequence is 14 residues long. CDR3 DNA sequence: TGTGCCAGCAGCACCAGGGGGCAGGGCACTGAAGCTTTCTTT. It translates to CASSTRGQGTEAFF.

This sequence joins TRBV5-1 and TRBJ2-7, with TRBD1 matching 10 bases. V lost 5 bases to trimming and J lost 5 bases; unmatched junction nucleotides: 10. This CDR3 has 15 residues. The germline V gene has CDR1 SGHRS and CDR2 YFSETQ. CDR3 amino acids: CASRLGGTGAHEQYF. The CDR3 nucleotides are TGCGCCAGCAGGCTGGGGGGGACAGGGGCCCACGAGCAGTACTTC. Complete variable domain (other parts from reference TRBV5-1 and TRBJ2-7): KAGVTQTPRYLIKTRGQQVTLSCSPISGHRSVSWYQQTPGQGLQFLFEYFSETQRNKGNFPGRFSGRQFSNSRSEMNVSTLELGDSALYLCASRLGGTGAHEQYFGPGTRLTVT.

To note about this clone: Mismatch with germline at one junction end may stem from a read error. The J gene is TRBJ1-2, the V gene TRBV23-1; tentative D call: TRBD1 (6 bases). TRBV23-1 is filed as an ORF, its function uncertain. CDR3 length equals 12 residues. The CDR3 reads CASRQHRATPAF. The DNA for the CDR3 is TGCGCCAGCCGGCAGCACAGGGCAACACCGGCCTTC.

This clone was detected once. The chain carries TRBV11-2 and TRBJ2-3; 14 bases are shared with TRBD2. The CDR3 is 18 residues long. J lost 2 bases, V lost 10 bases, and 14 bases had no gene match. CDR1 SGHAT and CDR2 FQNNGV come from the germline V gene. The chain's CDR3 is CAIKAGLAGDGNTDTQYF. CDR3 sequence (DNA): TGTGCCATCAAAGCGGGACTAGCGGGAGATGGTAACACAGATACGCAGTATTTT.